This TCR beta chain comes out of a study of human T cells and chemical hapten exposure. Time point meaning: pre-sensitization, week 0. The treatment was: therapeutic diphenylcyclopropenone sensitization with weekly scalp DPC. Unfractionated whole blood was the source of the extracted total RNA. Germline lookup yields CDR1 SGHVS and CDR2 FQNEAQ. Trimming took off 2 bases at V and 2 bases at J, with 12 bases between the two ends. The CDR3 sequence is 15 residues long. General observations from the study: TCRs at high frequency, those above 1 in 1000, did not change with DPC sensitization. Patch test scores rose with PT1 expanded TCR counts, a positive correlation.

TCRdb ran MiXCR on the RACE reads and lists one entry per CDR3 protein. The table lists tens of thousands of distinct CDR3 sequences, 10% of them singletons, with roughly 6.2% in the top ten. About this clonotype itself: Its cognate antigen is unknown.

This receptor was taken from a man aged 25-45 years with alopecia areata. Some clones in this sample may be carry-over from other donors' samples. The sample was whole blood, taken in connection with sensitization to the hapten diphenylcyclopropenone (DPC). The chain is built from TRBV7-8 and TRBJ1-2, with D maybe TRBD1 (6 bases). The CDR3 coding sequence is TGTGCCAGCAGCTTAACCATTACAGGGAACTATGGCTACACCTTC. Its translation is CASSLTITGNYGYTF.